Sequencing of this TCR beta chain was carried out in a study of OX40 agonist ivuxolimab in advanced cancers. Study details: Ivuxolimab was delivered to patients intravenously every 2 weeks at doses spanning 0.01 to 10 mg/kg. Study-wide results and caveats: CD4+ and CD8+ blood T cells expanded clonally by week 6 at 0.1 to 3.0 mg/kg.

Assay used: immunoSEQ multiplex PCR; TCRdb lists only in-frame clones, some missing. The sample lists some 130,000 clones, roughly 91% occurring once. The length of the CDR3 is 16 residues. The V and J ends lost 1 base and 2 bases, in that order; junction bases with no gene match: 6. From germline, CDR1 is SGHAT and CDR2 FQNNGV. As to this clone: Its antigen is currently unknown.

The chain is built from TRBV11-2 and TRBJ2-5, with TRBD2 identical over 8 bases. The sequencing used CD4+ or CD8+ T cells sorted from blood, collected in a trial of the OX40 agonist ivuxolimab. The receptor was isolated from an adult with an advanced solid tumor such as melanoma, head and neck, liver or kidney cancer. The CDR3 region is CASSLGGASGQETQYF. The CDR3 DNA follows: TGTGCCAGCAGCTTAGGGGGGGCTAGCGGGCAAGAGACCCAGTACTTC.